The source of this TCR beta chain is a study of T-cell reconstitution after alpha-beta-depleted transplantation in children. In this sample, this clonotype turned up many times. For TCRbeta, the library was prepared with unique molecular identifiers. TCRdb used MiXCR to reprocess the PCR reads, holding one entry per CDR3 protein. The data contain approximately 400,000 distinct CDR3 sequences, 9.5% to 13% of them seen just once; the ten biggest clones take up roughly 6%. The starting material was PBMCs from the stem cell graft donor, obtained from the stem cell graft. The sequence was collected from a human donor who donated a stem cell graft to a child with acute myeloid leukemia.

The CDR3 is CASSFRPGRSQNEQYF. The CDR3 nucleotides read TGTGCCAGCAGCTTCCGCCCGGGACGCAGCCAGAACGAGCAGTACTTC. The chain links TRBV7-2 to TRBJ2-7; either TRBD1 or TRBD2 may fit D (5 bases each). The germline V gene has CDR1 SGHTA and CDR2 FQGNSA. CDR3 length: 16 amino acids. V lost 3 bases and J lost 5, with 20 bases in between.